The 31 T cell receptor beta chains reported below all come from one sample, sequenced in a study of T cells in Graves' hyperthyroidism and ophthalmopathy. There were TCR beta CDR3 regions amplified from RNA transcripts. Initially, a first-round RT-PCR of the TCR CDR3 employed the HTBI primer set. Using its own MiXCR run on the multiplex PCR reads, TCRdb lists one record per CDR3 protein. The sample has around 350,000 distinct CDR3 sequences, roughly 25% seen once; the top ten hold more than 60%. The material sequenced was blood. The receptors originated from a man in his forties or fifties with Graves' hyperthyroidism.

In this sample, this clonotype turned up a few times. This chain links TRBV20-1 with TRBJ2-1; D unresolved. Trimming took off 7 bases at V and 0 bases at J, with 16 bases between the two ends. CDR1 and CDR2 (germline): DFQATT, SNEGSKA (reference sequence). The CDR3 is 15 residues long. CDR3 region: CSVMAGWSSYNEQFF. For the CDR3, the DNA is TGCAGTGTAATGGCAGGTTGGAGCTCCTACAATGAGCAGTTCTTC.

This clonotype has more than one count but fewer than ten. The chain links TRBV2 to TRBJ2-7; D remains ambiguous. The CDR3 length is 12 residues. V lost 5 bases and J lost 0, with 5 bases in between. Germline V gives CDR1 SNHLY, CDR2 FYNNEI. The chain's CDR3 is CASSRLSYEQYF. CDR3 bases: TGTGCCAGCAGTAGGCTCTCCTACGAGCAGTACTTC.

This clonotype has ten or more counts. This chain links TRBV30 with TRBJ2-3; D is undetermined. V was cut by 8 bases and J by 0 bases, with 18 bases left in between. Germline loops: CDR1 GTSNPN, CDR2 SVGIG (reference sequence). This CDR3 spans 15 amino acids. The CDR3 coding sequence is TGTGCCGGCAACGCTGACACCTCTAGCACAGATACGCAGTATTTT. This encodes CAGNADTSSTDTQYF.

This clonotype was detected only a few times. DNA for the CDR3: TGTGCCAGCAGCCCCCCGCAGGGGTTCCCCACCGGGGAGCTGTTTTTT. Amino acid sequence: CASSPPQGFPTGELFF. The chain recombines TRBV9 with TRBJ2-2; D might be TRBD1 (6 bases). Deletions cut 4 bases from V and 4 bases from J, with 17 bases between. CDR1 is SGDLS, CDR2 YYNGEE, per germline. The CDR3 length is 16 residues. Combining the CDR3 with reference TRBV9 and TRBJ2-2 gives the whole variable domain DSGVTQTPKHLITATGQRVTLRCSPRSGDLSVYWYQQSLDQGLQFLIQYYNGEERAKGNILERFSAQQFPDLHSELNLSSLELGDSALYFCASSPPQGFPTGELFFGEGSRLTVL.

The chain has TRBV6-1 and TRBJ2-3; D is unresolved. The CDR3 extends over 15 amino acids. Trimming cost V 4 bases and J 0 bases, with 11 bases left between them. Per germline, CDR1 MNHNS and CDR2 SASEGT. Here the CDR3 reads CASSGNPTSTDTQYF. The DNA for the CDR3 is TGTGCCAGCAGTGGGAACCCCACGAGCACAGATACGCAGTATTTT.

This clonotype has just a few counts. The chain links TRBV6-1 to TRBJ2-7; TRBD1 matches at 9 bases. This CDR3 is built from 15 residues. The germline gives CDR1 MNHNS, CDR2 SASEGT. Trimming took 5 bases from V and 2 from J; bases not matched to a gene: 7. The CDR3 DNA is TGTGCCAGCAGTCACAGGGGGCGTAGCACCTACGAGCAGTACTTC. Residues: CASSHRGRSTYEQYF.

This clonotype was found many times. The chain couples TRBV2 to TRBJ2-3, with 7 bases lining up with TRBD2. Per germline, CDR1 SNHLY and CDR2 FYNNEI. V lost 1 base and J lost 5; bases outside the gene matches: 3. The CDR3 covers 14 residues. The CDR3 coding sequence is TGTGCCAGCAGTGAAGGGCCGGGGGGAGATACGCAGTATTTT. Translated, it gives CASSEGPGGDTQYF.

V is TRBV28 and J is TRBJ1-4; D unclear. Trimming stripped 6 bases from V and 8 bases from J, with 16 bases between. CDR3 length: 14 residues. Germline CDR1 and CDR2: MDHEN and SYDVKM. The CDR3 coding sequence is TGTGCCAGCAGGGACCCCAGTTTGAGGGAAAAACTGTTTTTT. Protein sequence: CASRDPSLREKLFF.

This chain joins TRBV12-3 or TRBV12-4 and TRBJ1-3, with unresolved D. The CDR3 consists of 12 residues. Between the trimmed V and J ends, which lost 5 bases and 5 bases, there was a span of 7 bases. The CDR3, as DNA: TGTGCCAGCAGTCCTGCCCGAAACACCATATATTTT. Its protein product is CASSPARNTIYF.

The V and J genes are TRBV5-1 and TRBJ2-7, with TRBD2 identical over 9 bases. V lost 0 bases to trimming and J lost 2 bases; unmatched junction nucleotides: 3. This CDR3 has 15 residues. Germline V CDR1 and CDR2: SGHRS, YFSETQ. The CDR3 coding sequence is TGCGCCAGCAGCTTGGCTAGCGGGGCTACCTACGAGCAGTACTTC. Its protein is CASSLASGATYEQYF.

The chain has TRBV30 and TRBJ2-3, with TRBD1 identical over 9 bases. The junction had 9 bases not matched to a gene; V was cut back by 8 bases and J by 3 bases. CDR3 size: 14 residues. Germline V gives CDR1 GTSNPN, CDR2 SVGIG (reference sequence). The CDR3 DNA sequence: TGTGCCGCGACCGGGACAGGGAATACAGATACGCAGTATTTT. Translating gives CAATGTGNTDTQYF. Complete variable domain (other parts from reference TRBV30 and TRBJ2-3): SQTIHQWPATLVQPVGSPLSLECTVEGTSNPNLYWYRQAAGRGLQLLFYSVGIGQISSEVPQNLSASRPQDRQFILSSKKLLLSDSGFYLCAATGTGNTDTQYFGPGTRLTVL.

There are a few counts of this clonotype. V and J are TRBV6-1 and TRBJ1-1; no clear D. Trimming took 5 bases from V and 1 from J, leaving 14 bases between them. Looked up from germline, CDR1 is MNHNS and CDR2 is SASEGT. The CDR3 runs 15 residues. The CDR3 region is CASSPPGRPNTEAFF. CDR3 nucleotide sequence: TGTGCCAGCAGTCCCCCCGGCAGGCCGAACACTGAAGCTTTCTTT.

The CDR3 loop is CASSQASNEQYF. The CDR3 nucleotides read TGTGCCAGCAGCCAAGCGAGTAACGAGCAGTACTTC. The rearrangement links TRBV3-1 to TRBJ2-7; no clear D. With 1 base removed from V and 5 bases from J, the gap between germline ends came to 6 bases. The CDR3 extends over 12 amino acids. Per the germline V gene, CDR1 is LGHDT and CDR2 is YNNKEL (reference sequence).

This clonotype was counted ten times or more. The CDR3 DNA reads TGTGCCAGCAGTCTTAACCCAAGCGAGCAGTACTTC. It yields the protein CASSLNPSEQYF. The genes are TRBV28 and TRBJ2-7; D gene unclear. CDR1 and CDR2 (germline): MDHEN, SYDVKM. V was pared by 5 bases and J by 6 bases, with 11 bases between. The CDR3 is 12 amino acids.

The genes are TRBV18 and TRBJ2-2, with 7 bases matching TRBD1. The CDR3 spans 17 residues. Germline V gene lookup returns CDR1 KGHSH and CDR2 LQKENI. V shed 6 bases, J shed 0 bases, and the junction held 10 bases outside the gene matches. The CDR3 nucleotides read TGTGCCAGCTCCCCATCGAGGGGGCCTTCGAACACCGGGGAGCTGTTTTTT. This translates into CASSPSRGPSNTGELFF.

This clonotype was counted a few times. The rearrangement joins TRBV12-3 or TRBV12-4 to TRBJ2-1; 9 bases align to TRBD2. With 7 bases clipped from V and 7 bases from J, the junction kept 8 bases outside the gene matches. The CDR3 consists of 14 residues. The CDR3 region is CASTTSGLNNEQFF. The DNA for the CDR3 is TGTGCCAGCACGACTAGCGGACTAAATAATGAGCAGTTCTTC.

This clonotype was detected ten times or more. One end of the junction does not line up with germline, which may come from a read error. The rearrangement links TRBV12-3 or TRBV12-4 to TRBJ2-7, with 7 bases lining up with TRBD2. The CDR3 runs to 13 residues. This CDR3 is CASSVAGTYEQYF. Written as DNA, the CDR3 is TGTGCCAGCAGTGTAGCGGGTACCTACGAGCAGTACTTC.

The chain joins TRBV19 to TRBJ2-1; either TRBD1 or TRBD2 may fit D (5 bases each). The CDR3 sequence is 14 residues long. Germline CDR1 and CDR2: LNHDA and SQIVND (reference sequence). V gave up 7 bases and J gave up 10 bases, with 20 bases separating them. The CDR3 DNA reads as TGTGCCAGTACCGCTGGGACCGCGGATCGGGAGCAGTTCTTC. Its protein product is CASTAGTADREQFF.

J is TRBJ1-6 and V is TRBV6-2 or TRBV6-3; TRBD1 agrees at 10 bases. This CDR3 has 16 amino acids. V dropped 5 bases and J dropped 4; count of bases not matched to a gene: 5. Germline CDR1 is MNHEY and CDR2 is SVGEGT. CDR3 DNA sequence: TGTGCCAGCAGTACCCCGGGACAGGGGTATAATTCACCCCTCCACTTT. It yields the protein CASSTPGQGYNSPLHF.

The chain's CDR3 is CATSSEGDNEQFF. The CDR3 region has the DNA TGTGCCACCAGCAGCGAGGGGGACAATGAGCAGTTCTTC. The chain links TRBV15 to TRBJ2-1; D might be TRBD1 (6 bases). The CDR3 has 13 amino acids. Trimming removed 3 bases from V and 5 bases from J, with 8 bases in between. Per germline, CDR1 LNHNV and CDR2 YYDKDF (reference sequence).

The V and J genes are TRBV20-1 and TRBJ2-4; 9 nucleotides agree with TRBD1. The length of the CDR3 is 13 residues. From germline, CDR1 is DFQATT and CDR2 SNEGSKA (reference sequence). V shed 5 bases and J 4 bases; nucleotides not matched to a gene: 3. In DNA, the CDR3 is TGCAGTGCTGGGGGGACAGGGAAAAACATTCAGTACTTC. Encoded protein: CSAGGTGKNIQYF.

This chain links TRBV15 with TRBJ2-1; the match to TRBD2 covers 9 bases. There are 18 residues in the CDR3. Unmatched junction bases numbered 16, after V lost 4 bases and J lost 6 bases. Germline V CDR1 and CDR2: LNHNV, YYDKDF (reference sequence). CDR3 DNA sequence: TGTGCCACCAGCACCGACGAGGGGCGGGAGGGCCGTGGCAATGAGCAGTTCTTC. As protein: CATSTDEGREGRGNEQFF.

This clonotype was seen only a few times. The chain's CDR3 is CASILDGITDTQYF. The CDR3 DNA follows: TGTGCCAGCATTCTGGACGGAATCACAGATACGCAGTATTTT. This sequence joins TRBV2 and TRBJ2-3; no clear D. The CDR3 has 14 amino acids. Trimming cost V 7 bases and J 2 bases, with 13 bases left between them. Germline CDR1 SNHLY, CDR2 FYNNEI. The whole variable domain, filled in from reference TRBV2 and TRBJ2-3, reads EPEVTQTPSHQVTQMGQEVILRCVPISNHLYFYWYRQILGQKVEFLVSFYNNEISEKSEIFDDQFSVERPDGSNFTLKIRSTKLEDSAMYFCASILDGITDTQYFGPGTRLTVL.

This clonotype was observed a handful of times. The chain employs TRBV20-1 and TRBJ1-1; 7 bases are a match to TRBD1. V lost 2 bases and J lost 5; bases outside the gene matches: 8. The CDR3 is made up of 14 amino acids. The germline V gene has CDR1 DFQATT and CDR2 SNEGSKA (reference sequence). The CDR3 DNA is TGCAGTGCTAGACCCCTCACAGGGGATACTGAAGCTTTCTTT. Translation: CSARPLTGDTEAFF.

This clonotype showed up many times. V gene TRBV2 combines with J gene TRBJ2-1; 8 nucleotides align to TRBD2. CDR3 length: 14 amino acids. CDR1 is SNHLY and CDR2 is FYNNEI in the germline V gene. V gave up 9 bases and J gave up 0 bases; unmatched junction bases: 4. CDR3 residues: CARTGTSSYNEQFF. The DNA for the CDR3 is TGTGCCAGGACCGGGACTAGCTCCTACAATGAGCAGTTCTTC. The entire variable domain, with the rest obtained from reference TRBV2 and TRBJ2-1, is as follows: EPEVTQTPSHQVTQMGQEVILRCVPISNHLYFYWYRQILGQKVEFLVSFYNNEISEKSEIFDDQFSVERPDGSNFTLKIRSTKLEDSAMYFCARTGTSSYNEQFFGPGTRLTVL.

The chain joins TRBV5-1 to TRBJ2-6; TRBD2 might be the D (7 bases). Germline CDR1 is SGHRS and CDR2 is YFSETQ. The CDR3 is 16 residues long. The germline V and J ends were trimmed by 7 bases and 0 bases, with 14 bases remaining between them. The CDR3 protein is CASGAGANSGANVLTF. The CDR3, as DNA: TGCGCCAGCGGGGCGGGGGCCAACTCTGGGGCCAACGTCCTGACTTTC. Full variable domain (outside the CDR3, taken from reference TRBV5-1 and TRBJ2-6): KAGVTQTPRYLIKTRGQQVTLSCSPISGHRSVSWYQQTPGQGLQFLFEYFSETQRNKGNFPGRFSGRQFSNSRSEMNVSTLELGDSALYLCASGAGANSGANVLTFGAGSRLTVL.

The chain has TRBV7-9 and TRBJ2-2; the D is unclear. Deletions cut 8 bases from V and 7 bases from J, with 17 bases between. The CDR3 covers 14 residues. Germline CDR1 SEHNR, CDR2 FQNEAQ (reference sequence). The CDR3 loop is CASLSGVRSGELFF. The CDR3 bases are TGTGCCAGCTTGAGTGGCGTACGGAGCGGGGAGCTGTTTTTT.

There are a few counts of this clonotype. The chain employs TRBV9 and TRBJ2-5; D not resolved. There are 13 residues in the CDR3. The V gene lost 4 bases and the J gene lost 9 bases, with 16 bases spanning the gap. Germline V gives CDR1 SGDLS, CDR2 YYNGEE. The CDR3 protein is CASSPQIAEAQYF. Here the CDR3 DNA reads TGTGCCAGCAGCCCCCAAATCGCGGAAGCCCAGTACTTC.

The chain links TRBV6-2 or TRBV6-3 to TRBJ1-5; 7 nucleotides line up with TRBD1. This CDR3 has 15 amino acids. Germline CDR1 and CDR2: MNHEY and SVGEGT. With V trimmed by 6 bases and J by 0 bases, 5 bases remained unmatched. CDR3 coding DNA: TGTGCCAGCAGCGATGGACAGGTTAGCAATCAGCCCCAGCATTTT. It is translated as CASSDGQVSNQPQHF.

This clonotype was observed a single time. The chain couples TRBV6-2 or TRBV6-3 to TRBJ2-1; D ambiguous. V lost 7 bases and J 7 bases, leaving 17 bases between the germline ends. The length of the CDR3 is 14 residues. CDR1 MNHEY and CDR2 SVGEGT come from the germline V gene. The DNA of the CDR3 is TGTGCCAGCATCCCTCAACCTGAAATGAATGAGCAGTTCTTC. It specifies CASIPQPEMNEQFF.

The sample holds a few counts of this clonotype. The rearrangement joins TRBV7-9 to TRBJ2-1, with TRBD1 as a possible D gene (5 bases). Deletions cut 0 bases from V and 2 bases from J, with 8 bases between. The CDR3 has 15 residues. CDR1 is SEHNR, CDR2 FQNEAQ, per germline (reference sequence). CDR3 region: CASSLAGVTYNEQFF. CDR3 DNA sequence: TGTGCCAGCAGCTTAGCAGGGGTTACCTACAATGAGCAGTTCTTC.